This T cell receptor (beta chain) was identified in a study of naive CD8 T cells in extremely preterm neonates. Study results and caveats: Preterm CDR3s were shorter than older groups', with fewer N additions and less trimming.

This CDR3 has 16 amino acids. Germline loops: CDR1 LGHNT, CDR2 FRNRAP. The V segment lost 2 bases and the J segment 6 bases; nucleotides outside the gene matches: 12. A word on this clone: No antigen is known for it.

Deliveries were elective term cesareans at roughly 35-43 weeks, with no labor or membrane rupture. Sorted cells: live naive CD8+ T cells, CD45RA+CCR7+, Annexin V-negative. The table came from immunoSEQ multiplex PCR; TCRdb's copy has only in-frame clones and leaves some out. The data hold about 7,500 clones, with about 98% observed a single time. V is TRBV12-5 and J is TRBJ1-1; TRBD1 matches 7 bases. The sample comprised naive CD8+ T cells from cord blood. The sequence was collected from a newborn in good health. The CDR3 sequence: CASGLSPTGWPSEAFF. In nucleotides, the CDR3 is TGTGCTAGTGGTTTGTCACCGACAGGGTGGCCGTCTGAAGCTTTCTTT. The entire variable domain, with the rest obtained from reference TRBV12-5 and TRBJ1-1, is as follows: DARVTQTPRHKVTEMGQEVTMRCQPILGHNTVFWYRQTMMQGLELLAYFRNRAPLDDSGMPKDRFSAEMPDATLATLKIQPSEPRDSAVYFCASGLSPTGWPSEAFFGQGTRLTVV.